A single sample gave rise to the 2 T cell receptor beta chains below, sequenced in a study of T cells expressing NK-cell markers. One entry per CDR3 protein, without DNA, is what TCRdb gives after re-calling the 5' RACE reads. The clone table shows under 500,000 distinct CDR3 sequences, with the ten largest holding less than 7.5%. The specimen was blood T cells: a sorted CD56 or NKG2C T cell subset, CD4+ or CD8+ T cells, or bulk PBMC T cells (not recorded which). The receptors derive from a woman between 18 and 70 years old in good health.

The CDR3 sequence: CASSSIGEQFF. V gene TRBV3-1 combines with J gene TRBJ2-1. Germline CDR1 is LGHDT and CDR2 is YNNKEL (reference sequence). The length of the CDR3 is 11 residues.

This chain joins TRBV12-3 or TRBV12-4 and TRBJ1-2; the D call from TCRdb, TRBD1, cannot be confirmed without DNA. This CDR3 comprises 16 residues. CDR3 sequence reads: CASSPQGGGQGDGYTF.